This is a list of T cell receptor beta chains from one sample in a study of cytomegalovirus exposure and HLA in healthy donors. Sequenced by immunoSEQ multiplex PCR; TCRdb stores in-frame clones only, minus some. The sample yields under 200,000 clones, around 88% seen once. The sequencing sample was made of PBMCs. All receptors come from a man aged 35 to 55 in good health and CMV-seropositive. Each CDR3 is given with its conserved first and last residue. A D gene is named only where the DNA matches it firmly. Some rows have no size entry. The others give once, few or many, or a class for an expanded clone.

j_call: TRBJ1-1; clone_size: NA; v_call: TRBV6-6; cdr3_length: 15; d_call: NA; cdr3_nt: TGTGCCAGCAGTTACGGAGGGGCATCCGGCACTGAAGCTTTCTTT; cdr3_aa: CASSYGGASGTEAFF
j_call: TRBJ1-1; clone_size: NA; v_call: TRBV10-3; cdr3_length: 15; d_call: NA; cdr3_nt: TGTGCCATCAGTGGAGTCAGGGAAGGGGACACTGAAGCTTTCTTT; cdr3_aa: CAISGVREGDTEAFF
j_call: TRBJ2-5; clone_size: NA; v_call: TRBV5-4; cdr3_length: 16; d_call: TRBD1; cdr3_nt: TGTGCCAGCAGCTCGTTCGAGACAGGGTACCAAGAGACCCAGTACTTC; cdr3_aa: CASSSFETGYQETQYF
j_call: TRBJ2-1; clone_size: NA; v_call: TRBV5-6; cdr3_length: 15; d_call: NA; cdr3_nt: TGTGCCAGCAGTCACAGCGGATGGGCCTACAATGAGCAGTTCTTC; cdr3_aa: CASSHSGWAYNEQFF
j_call: TRBJ2-7; clone_size: few; v_call: TRBV6-5; cdr3_length: 15; d_call: TRBD2; cdr3_nt: TGTGCCAGCAGGGGACTAGCGGGAGTATCCTACGAGCAGTACTTC; cdr3_aa: CASRGLAGVSYEQYF
j_call: TRBJ2-3; clone_size: NA; v_call: TRBV29-1; cdr3_length: 16; d_call: TRBD2; cdr3_nt: TGCAGCGTTGAAGAGTGGCGGGGGTCTAGCACAGATACGCAGTATTTT; cdr3_aa: CSVEEWRGSSTDTQYF
j_call: TRBJ2-3; clone_size: NA; v_call: TRBV28; cdr3_length: 12; d_call: NA; cdr3_nt: TGTGCCAGCAGTGCCCCTGCGGATACGCAGTATTTT; cdr3_aa: CASSAPADTQYF
j_call: TRBJ1-3; clone_size: NA; v_call: TRBV6-5; cdr3_length: 16; d_call: NA; cdr3_nt: TGTGCCAGCAGTTACTCTCGCCGGGACTACCGAAACACCATATATTTT; cdr3_aa: CASSYSRRDYRNTIYF
j_call: TRBJ1-5; clone_size: NA; v_call: TRBV6-1; cdr3_length: 14; d_call: TRBD1; cdr3_nt: TGTGCCAGTATTCAGGGGGTGGGCAATCAGCCCCAGCATTTT; cdr3_aa: CASIQGVGNQPQHF
j_call: TRBJ2-7; clone_size: NA; v_call: TRBV18; cdr3_length: 13; d_call: NA; cdr3_nt: TGTGCCAGCTCACCAGAGACTGCCTACGAGCAGTACTTC; cdr3_aa: CASSPETAYEQYF
j_call: TRBJ2-7; clone_size: few; v_call: TRBV6-1; cdr3_length: 14; d_call: TRBD1; cdr3_nt: TGTGCCAGCAGTGAATCCGGGACAGAATACGAGCAGTACTTC; cdr3_aa: CASSESGTEYEQYF
j_call: TRBJ2-7; clone_size: NA; v_call: TRBV28; cdr3_length: 16; d_call: TRBD2; cdr3_nt: TGTGCCAGCAGTATGTTGACTAGCGGGAGGGCCGAGGAGCAGTACTTC; cdr3_aa: CASSMLTSGRAEEQYF
j_call: TRBJ1-4; clone_size: NA; v_call: TRBV5-1; cdr3_length: 14; d_call: NA; cdr3_nt: TGCGCCAGCAGCTTGGGGACACTCAATGAAAAACTGTTTTTT; cdr3_aa: CASSLGTLNEKLFF
j_call: TRBJ1-6; clone_size: NA; v_call: TRBV7-2; cdr3_length: 15; d_call: TRBD1; cdr3_nt: TGTGCCAGCAGCTTAGGCGAGGGGGCGCGTTCACCCCTCCACTTT; cdr3_aa: CASSLGEGARSPLHF
j_call: TRBJ1-3; clone_size: NA; v_call: TRBV6-5; cdr3_length: 14; d_call: NA; cdr3_nt: TGTGCCAGCAGTTACCGGGGGGACGGAAACACCATATATTTT; cdr3_aa: CASSYRGDGNTIYF
j_call: TRBJ1-5; clone_size: NA; v_call: TRBV7-6; cdr3_length: 14; d_call: TRBD1; cdr3_nt: TGTGCCAGCAGCCGAAACAGGGGTGATCAGCCCCAGCATTTT; cdr3_aa: CASSRNRGDQPQHF
j_call: TRBJ1-2; clone_size: NA; v_call: TRBV2; cdr3_length: 13; d_call: TRBD1; cdr3_nt: TGTGCCAGCACCCAGGGGGGACACTATGGCTACACCTTC; cdr3_aa: CASTQGGHYGYTF
j_call: TRBJ2-4; clone_size: NA; v_call: TRBV2; cdr3_length: 16; d_call: NA; cdr3_nt: TGTGCCAGCAGCCAGCCTCAGGGTCCGGCCAAAAACAGTCAGTACTTC; cdr3_aa: CASSQPQGPAKNSQYF
j_call: TRBJ2-1; clone_size: NA; v_call: TRBV5-5; cdr3_length: 16; d_call: TRBD2; cdr3_nt: TGTGCCAGCAGCCCTCCTAGCGGGACTTACAACAATGAGCAGTTCTTC; cdr3_aa: CASSPPSGTYNNEQFF
j_call: TRBJ1-1; clone_size: once; v_call: TRBV6-1; cdr3_length: 15; d_call: TRBD1; cdr3_nt: TGTGCCAGCAGTGAATTGCAGGGGGGATACACTGAAGCTTTCTTT; cdr3_aa: CASSELQGGYTEAFF
j_call: TRBJ2-7; clone_size: NA; v_call: TRBV27; cdr3_length: 15; d_call: TRBD1; cdr3_nt: TGTGCCAGCAGGCCATACAGGGGCCGAACGGGCGAGCAGTACTTC; cdr3_aa: CASRPYRGRTGEQYF
j_call: TRBJ1-1; clone_size: NA; v_call: TRBV19; cdr3_length: 13; d_call: TRBD1; cdr3_nt: TGTGCCGCTCGGGGTACAGGGGGAACTGAAGCTTTCTTT; cdr3_aa: CAARGTGGTEAFF
j_call: TRBJ1-1; clone_size: once; v_call: TRBV19; cdr3_length: 12; d_call: NA; cdr3_nt: TGTGCCAGTAGTATACTCAACACTGAAGCTTTCTTT; cdr3_aa: CASSILNTEAFF
j_call: TRBJ2-2; clone_size: NA; v_call: TRBV19; cdr3_length: 16; d_call: TRBD2; cdr3_nt: TGTGCCAGTAGCTTACTAGCGGGAGGAGGCCCCGGGGAGCTGTTTTTT; cdr3_aa: CASSLLAGGGPGELFF
j_call: TRBJ1-1; clone_size: NA; v_call: TRBV29-1; cdr3_length: 13; d_call: NA; cdr3_nt: TGCAGCGTTTCAAGGCGGGGGTCCACTGAAGCTTTCTTT; cdr3_aa: CSVSRRGSTEAFF
j_call: TRBJ2-3; clone_size: few; v_call: TRBV5-1; cdr3_length: 16; d_call: TRBD2; cdr3_nt: TGCGCCAGCAGCTCCCTAGCGGGAGGGAGCACAGATACGCAGTATTTT; cdr3_aa: CASSSLAGGSTDTQYF
j_call: TRBJ2-1; clone_size: NA; v_call: TRBV7-9; cdr3_length: 17; d_call: TRBD2; cdr3_nt: TGTGCCAGCAGCATCCTAGCGGGAGCCGCGGGTGGGAATGAGCAGTTCTTC; cdr3_aa: CASSILAGAAGGNEQFF
j_call: TRBJ1-3; clone_size: once; v_call: TRBV11-2; cdr3_length: 17; d_call: TRBD1; cdr3_nt: TGTGCCAGCAGAACTACGGGACAGGGTCTATCTGGAAACACCATATATTTT; cdr3_aa: CASRTTGQGLSGNTIYF
j_call: TRBJ1-1; clone_size: NA; v_call: TRBV7-6; cdr3_length: 13; d_call: TRBD1; cdr3_nt: TGTGCCACCTCGGGACAGCAGAACACTGAAGCTTTCTTT; cdr3_aa: CATSGQQNTEAFF
j_call: TRBJ2-1; clone_size: NA; v_call: TRBV5-1; cdr3_length: 15; d_call: TRBD1; cdr3_nt: TGCGCCAGCAGCTTCGGGACAGGAACATACAATGAGCAGTTCTTC; cdr3_aa: CASSFGTGTYNEQFF
j_call: TRBJ1-2; clone_size: once; v_call: TRBV5-1; cdr3_length: 14; d_call: TRBD1; cdr3_nt: TGCGCCAGCAGCTTTACAGGGGCGATGGATGGCTACACCTTC; cdr3_aa: CASSFTGAMDGYTF
j_call: TRBJ2-7; clone_size: NA; v_call: TRBV19; cdr3_length: 15; d_call: TRBD2; cdr3_nt: TGTGTCAGTAGGAATAGCGGGAGCCGGTCCTACGAGCAGTACTTC; cdr3_aa: CVSRNSGSRSYEQYF
j_call: TRBJ2-7; clone_size: NA; v_call: TRBV29-1; cdr3_length: 11; d_call: TRBD2; cdr3_nt: TGCAGCATTAGCGGGAGAGGGGAGCAGTACTTC; cdr3_aa: CSISGRGEQYF